What follows are 28 T cell receptor beta chains derived from one specimen sequenced in a study of persistence of HIV-infected CD4 T cells. No cognate antigen is known for these TCRs. The immunoSEQ assay was version 4, run in survey mode. Clones were sequenced by immunoSEQ multiplex PCR, and TCRdb holds only the in-frame ones, with some missing. The data show about 20,000 clones, around three quarters seen once. The stimulus was lysate of CMV-infected fibroblasts, about 11 ug/mL. Sorting of responding CD4+ T cells relied on upregulated CD40 ligand together with CD69. The sequencing here drew on CD4+ T cells sorted from PBMCs after approximately 19-hour stimulation, taken from a patient who received antiretroviral therapy. The receptors stem from an adult man with HIV who was CMV-seropositive.

The chain joins TRBV16 to TRBJ1-1, with D perhaps matching TRBD1 (6 bases). There are 15 residues in the CDR3. CDR1 is KGHSY, CDR2 FQNENV, per germline. V shed 0 bases and J shed 4 bases, with 12 bases lying between them. CDR3 nucleotide sequence: TGTGCCAGCAGCCAATCTTGGGAAGGGGGCACTGAAGCTTTCTTT. Translated: CASSQSWEGGTEAFF.

The chain combines TRBV19 with TRBJ1-4, with 8 positions matching TRBD1. Germline CDR1 and CDR2: LNHDA and SQIVND (reference sequence). This CDR3 spans 15 amino acids. J was trimmed by 5 bases and V by 5 bases; bases with no gene match: 7. CDR3 loop: CASSVSGTGNEKLFF. The CDR3, as DNA: TGTGCCAGTAGTGTTTCCGGGACAGGAAATGAAAAACTGTTTTTT.

V is TRBV20-1 and J is TRBJ2-7; unclear D gene. V lost 1 base and J lost 4, with 5 bases in between. The CDR3 contains 11 residues. Germline V CDR1 and CDR2: DFQATT, SNEGSKA (reference sequence). CDR3: CSARVVYEQYF. The CDR3 DNA reads TGCAGTGCTAGAGTTGTATACGAGCAGTACTTC.

The V call is TRBV28, the J call TRBJ2-1; TRBD1 might be the D (5 bases). From germline, CDR1 is MDHEN and CDR2 SYDVKM. Deletions cut 7 bases from V and 0 bases from J, with 13 bases between. This CDR3 has 15 residues. CDR3 nucleotides: TGTGCCAGCACAGGGTTTCGGAGCTCCTACAATGAGCAGTTCTTC. Protein: CASTGFRSSYNEQFF.

The V and J genes are TRBV24-1 and TRBJ2-3, with TRBD2 identical over 8 bases. There are 18 residues in the CDR3. Per germline, CDR1 KGHDR and CDR2 SFDVKD. The junction had 12 bases not matched to a gene; V was cut back by 3 bases and J by 2 bases. The CDR3 reads CATSDRGRGAAPTDTQYF. The CDR3 DNA reads as TGTGCCACCAGTGATAGAGGGCGGGGGGCAGCACCCACAGATACGCAGTATTTT.

The chain uses TRBV19 and TRBJ2-7, with D tentatively TRBD1 or TRBD2 (6 bases each). There are 13 residues in the CDR3. Trimming removed 4 bases from V and 5 bases from J, with 12 bases in between. CDR1 is LNHDA, CDR2 SQIVND, per germline (reference sequence). The CDR3 region is CASSRRGWDEQYF. CDR3 sequence (DNA): TGTGCCAGTAGTAGGAGGGGGTGGGACGAGCAGTACTTC.

This chain links TRBV7-9 with TRBJ1-3; D is unclear. The CDR3 extends over 13 amino acids. Trimming stripped 2 bases from V and 4 bases from J, with 6 bases between. Germline CDR1 is SEHNR and CDR2 is FQNEAQ (reference sequence). The CDR3 protein is CASSLREGNTIYF. The CDR3 nucleotides read TGTGCCAGCAGCTTAAGAGAAGGAAACACCATATATTTT.

The chain combines TRBV12-3 or TRBV12-4 with TRBJ1-5; D is perhaps TRBD1 (5 bases). The CDR3 loop spans 12 amino acids. V gave up 5 bases and J gave up 11 bases, with 13 bases separating them. CDR3 DNA sequence: TGTGCCAGCAGTCGCGAGGGGAGGGCCCAGCATTTT. Amino acids: CASSREGRAQHF.

The DNA of the CDR3 is TGTGCCAGCAGCCAAGTAGCGTTGGCGGATACGCAGTATTTT. It yields the protein CASSQVALADTQYF. This sequence joins TRBV3-1 (or the pseudogene TRBV3-2) and TRBJ2-3, with D possibly TRBD2 on 5 matching bases. Per germline, CDR1 LGHDT and CDR2 YNNKEL (reference sequence). V was clipped by 1 base and J by 6 bases, with 11 bases between them. This CDR3 contains 14 residues.

In this sample, this clone turned up a few times. Other nucleotide sequences in the sample specify the same CDR3. The V gene is TRBV28, the J gene TRBJ2-3; 10 bases fit TRBD2. The CDR3 runs to 17 residues. Germline CDR1 is MDHEN and CDR2 is SYDVKM. V dropped 6 bases and J dropped 2; count of bases not matched to a gene: 11. Here the CDR3 DNA reads TGTGCCAGCAGACCTCATTTAGCGGGGGGCTCCACAGATACGCAGTATTTT. This gives the protein CASRPHLAGGSTDTQYF. The whole variable domain, filled in from reference TRBV28 and TRBJ2-3, reads DVKVTQSSRYLVKRTGEKVFLECVQDMDHENMFWYRQDPGLGLRLIYFSYDVKMKEKGDIPEGYSVSREKKERFSLILESASTNQTSMYLCASRPHLAGGSTDTQYFGPGTRLTVL.

The chain joins TRBV7-9 to TRBJ1-4; D is unclear. Germline values: CDR1 SEHNR, CDR2 FQNEAQ (reference sequence). The CDR3 covers 13 residues. The ends were cut back, 4 bases at V and 8 bases at J, with 11 bases in the middle. The CDR3 loop is CASSSRTGEKLFF. The CDR3 coding sequence is TGTGCCAGCAGCTCCAGGACGGGGGAAAAACTGTTTTTT.

The chain links TRBV7-8 to TRBJ2-7; TRBD2 might be the D (6 bases). The CDR3 covers 15 residues. Per germline, CDR1 SGHVS and CDR2 FQNEAQ. Trimming took 2 bases from V and 3 from J, leaving 14 bases between them. The CDR3 loop reads CASSLITSPGYEQYF. CDR3 bases: TGTGCCAGCAGCTTAATAACTAGCCCCGGCTACGAGCAGTACTTC.

The genes are TRBV20-1 and TRBJ1-2; 7 bases are a match to TRBD1. Losses at the gene ends were 3 bases for V and 0 bases for J; bases not matched to a gene: 7. The CDR3 extends over 15 amino acids. Germline V gene lookup returns CDR1 DFQATT and CDR2 SNEGSKA (reference sequence). The CDR3 here is CSASPQGTANYGYTF. For the CDR3, the DNA is TGCAGTGCTAGTCCTCAGGGGACAGCTAACTATGGCTACACCTTC.

This rearrangement joins TRBV5-4 to TRBJ2-6; no clear D. The CDR3 has 15 residues. V lost 4 bases, J lost 1 base, and 9 bases lay in between. The germline CDR1 and CDR2 sequences are SGHNT and YYREEE (reference sequence). In DNA form, the CDR3 reads TGTGCCAGCAGCGTACAGCTTTCTGGGGCCAACGTCCTGACTTTC. Its translation is CASSVQLSGANVLTF.

The genes are TRBV2 and TRBJ1-3; maybe TRBD1 (5 bases). Trimming left V 6 bases short and J 2 bases short, with 17 bases between. There are 16 residues in the CDR3. CDR1 and CDR2 (germline): SNHLY, FYNNEI. CDR3 sequence reads: CASSLQGRSAGNTIYF. The CDR3 DNA reads as TGTGCCAGCAGCCTTCAGGGACGGAGCGCTGGAAACACCATATATTTT. Drawing the rest from reference TRBV2 and TRBJ1-3, the complete variable domain is EPEVTQTPSHQVTQMGQEVILRCVPISNHLYFYWYRQILGQKVEFLVSFYNNEISEKSEIFDDQFSVERPDGSNFTLKIRSTKLEDSAMYFCASSLQGRSAGNTIYFGEGSWLTVV.

The V and J genes are TRBV7-2 and TRBJ1-1; D is possibly TRBD1 (6 bases). The CDR3 contains 14 residues. Germline-derived CDR1 and CDR2 are SGHTA and FQGNSA. V was cut by 5 bases and J by 1 base, with 11 bases left in between. CDR3 protein: CASSLQGSNTEAFF. CDR3 bases: TGTGCCAGCAGCCTACAGGGTTCGAACACTGAAGCTTTCTTT.

The chain links TRBV27 to TRBJ1-1; 7 bases are shared with TRBD1. Germline V gene sequence: CDR1 MNHEY, CDR2 SMNVEV (reference sequence). The CDR3 runs to 16 residues. J gave up 0 bases and V 4 bases, and 8 bases lay outside the gene matches. The CDR3 region has the DNA TGTGCCAGCAGTTCTATCGGGACAGCCATGAACACTGAAGCTTTCTTT. Amino acid sequence: CASSSIGTAMNTEAFF.

The chain is built from TRBV6-5 and TRBJ1-1; 7 bases match TRBD1. This CDR3 has 11 residues. Germline V CDR1 and CDR2: MNHEY, SVGAGI. The V segment lost 8 bases and the J segment 9 bases; nucleotides outside the gene matches: 6. CDR3 in DNA: TGTGCCAGCCAAGACAGGGCCCAAGCTTTCTTT. Its protein is CASQDRAQAFF.

The chain carries TRBV5-1 and TRBJ2-5; 8 nucleotides agree with TRBD2. With 3 bases clipped from V and 1 base from J, the junction kept 5 bases outside the gene matches. This CDR3 has 15 residues. Germline V gene sequence: CDR1 SGHRS, CDR2 YFSETQ. DNA for the CDR3: TGCGCCAGCAGCTGGGAGGCGGGGGGCCAAGAGACCCAGTACTTC. It codes for CASSWEAGGQETQYF.

V gene TRBV6-1 combines with J gene TRBJ1-1; possibly TRBD1 for D (6 bases). The length of the CDR3 is 16 residues. Trimming left V 1 base short and J 5 bases short, with 17 bases between. The germline gives CDR1 MNHNS, CDR2 SASEGT. As DNA, the CDR3 is TGTGCCAGCAGTGAAGAAAGGGGGATTTATAGAACTGAAGCTTTCTTT. It is translated as CASSEERGIYRTEAFF.

The chain combines TRBV7-8 with TRBJ2-1; 10 nucleotides match TRBD1. Per germline, CDR1 SGHVS and CDR2 FQNEAQ. The V gene end was trimmed by 5 bases and the J gene end by 3 bases; junction bases not matched to a gene: 4. The CDR3 length is 15 residues. Here the CDR3 DNA reads TGTGCCAGCAGCCTCCGGGACAGGGGCTACAATGAGCAGTTCTTC. This encodes CASSLRDRGYNEQFF. The full variable domain, with the rest looked up from reference TRBV7-8 and TRBJ2-1, is GAGVSQSPRYKVAKRGQDVALRCDPISGHVSLFWYQQALGQGPEFLTYFQNEAQLDKSGLPSDRFFAERPEGSVSTLKIQRTQQEDSAVYLCASSLRDRGYNEQFFGPGTRLTVL.

The chain is built from TRBV19 and TRBJ1-2, with TRBD1 matching over 8 bases. The CDR3 sequence is 15 residues long. Germline V gene lookup returns CDR1 LNHDA and CDR2 SQIVND (reference sequence). With V trimmed by 4 bases and J by 2 bases, 6 bases remained unmatched. DNA of the CDR3: TGTGCCAGTAGTAATGAGCCAGGGGGCAACTATGGCTACACCTTC. Translation gives CASSNEPGGNYGYTF.

About this clone: An end of the junction does not agree with germline; a read error may underlie this. The rearrangement uses TRBV5-5 and TRBJ2-7; 9 nucleotides agree with TRBD1. There are 12 residues in the CDR3. CDR1 is SGHKS and CDR2 is YYEKEE in the germline V gene (reference sequence). The CDR3 nucleotides are TGTGCCAGCAGCTCACTCGCCGGGACAGGGAACTTC. The encoded protein is CASSSLAGTGNF.

This clone was seen more than once but under ten times. This sequence joins TRBV10-1 and TRBJ1-6; D might be TRBD1 (6 bases). V was shortened by 5 bases and J by 7 bases, with 12 bases between the two germline ends. CDR1 and CDR2 from the germline V gene are WNHNN and SYGVQD (reference sequence). The CDR3 has 14 residues. In DNA, the CDR3 is TGCGCCAGCAGTCCGGGACAATGGAATTCACCCCTCCACTTT. Protein product: CASSPGQWNSPLHF.

The chain links TRBV30 to TRBJ1-2; D perhaps matches TRBD1 (5 bases). CDR1 and CDR2 from the germline V gene are GTSNPN and SVGIG (reference sequence). This CDR3 contains 12 residues. CDR3 DNA: TGTGCGGGGGGTAGGGCAGACTATGGCTACACCTTC. Its translation is CAGGRADYGYTF.

The sample holds a few counts of this clone. J is TRBJ1-2 and V is TRBV20-1; weak D call: TRBD1 (6 bases). CDR1 DFQATT and CDR2 SNEGSKA come from the germline V gene (reference sequence). The length of the CDR3 is 13 residues. V gave up 3 bases and J gave up 5 bases, with 13 bases separating them. CDR3 sequence reads: CSASYRAGYGYTF. CDR3 bases: TGCAGTGCTAGTTACAGGGCGGGGTATGGCTACACCTTC.

This chain joins TRBV5-1 and TRBJ2-3; 9 nucleotides match TRBD2. V dropped 2 bases and J dropped 4; count of bases not matched to a gene: 5. Germline V gene lookup returns CDR1 SGHRS and CDR2 YFSETQ. The CDR3 is made up of 15 amino acids. CDR3 sequence: CASSLAGGRPDTQYF. CDR3 nucleotides: TGCGCCAGCAGCTTAGCGGGGGGCCGGCCAGATACGCAGTATTTT.

This chain uses TRBV7-8 with TRBJ1-6; unclear D gene. Germline lookup yields CDR1 SGHVS and CDR2 FQNEAQ. This CDR3 has 12 residues. Trimming removed 5 bases at V and 14 bases at J, with 13 bases between. The CDR3 DNA follows: TGTGCCAGCAGCCGGCACCTTGAGGCCCTCCACTTT. This encodes CASSRHLEALHF.